This T cell receptor beta chain derives from a study of response to subunit inactivated influenza vaccine (dated by TCRdb to 2016 to 2019). Broadly, across the study: The study used deep quantitative T cell receptor repertoire profiling to track responses to a trivalent subunit inactivated influenza vaccine.

What the authors observed across the whole study: The authors suggested that each seasonal influenza vaccination may recruit only a limited number of new T cells.

CDR1 MNHEY and CDR2 SMNVEV are derived from the germline V gene (reference sequence). Trimming takes 5 bases off V and 8 bases off J; junction bases not matched to a gene: 10. Its CDR3 holds 15 amino acids, cysteine through phenylalanine. Solely the CDR3 DNA is kept, with 45 bases framed from the first base. Note on this clonotype: Its antigen has not been determined. No much larger clone is present one base from it, and per-base qualities are unavailable.

Library generation was performed with RT-PCR. The reads were generated on an Illumina HiSeq 2500. TCRdb trimmed public reads at Q25 via fastp, called clones via MiXCR and kept in-frame beta chains. Entries that share a CDR3 protein sequence are merged under the most common genes and DNA. Recorded for this sample are 150,000 or so distinct CDR3 sequences; around 10% of them occurred a single time. The ten largest clones represent under 40% of the sample. This receptor was obtained from a man aged 45 to 70 who received an inactivated influenza vaccine. Donor details come from another sample of the same person, matched by shared clones. The material sequenced was CD8+ T cells sorted from PBMCs, taken less than 25 months after vaccination. The chain couples TRBV27 to TRBJ1-2; 11 of the junction bases match TRBD1. The nucleotides read TGTGCCAGCAGTCAATGGACAGGGGGCGCGTGGGGCTACACCTTC. It codes for CASSQWTGGAWGYTF.